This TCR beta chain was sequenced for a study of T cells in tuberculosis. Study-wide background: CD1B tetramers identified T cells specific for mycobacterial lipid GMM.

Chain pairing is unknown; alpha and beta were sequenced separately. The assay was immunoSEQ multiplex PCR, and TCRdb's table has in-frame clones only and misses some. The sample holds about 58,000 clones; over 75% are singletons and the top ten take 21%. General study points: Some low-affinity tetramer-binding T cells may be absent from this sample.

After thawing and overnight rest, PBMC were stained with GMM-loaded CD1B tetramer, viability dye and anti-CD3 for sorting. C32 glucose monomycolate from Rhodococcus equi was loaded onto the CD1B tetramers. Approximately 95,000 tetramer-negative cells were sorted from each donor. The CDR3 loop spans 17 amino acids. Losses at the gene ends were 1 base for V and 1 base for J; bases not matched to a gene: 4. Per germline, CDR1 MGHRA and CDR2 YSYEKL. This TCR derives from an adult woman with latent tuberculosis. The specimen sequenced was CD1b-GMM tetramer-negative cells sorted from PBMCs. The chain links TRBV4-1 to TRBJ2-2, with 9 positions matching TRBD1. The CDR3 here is CASSQAPGQGNTGELFF. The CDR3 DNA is TGCGCCAGCAGCCAAGCTCCGGGACAGGGGAACACCGGGGAGCTGTTTTTT.